This TCR beta chain was captured by sequencing in a study of cytomegalovirus exposure and HLA in healthy donors. The CDR3 totals 17 residues. Germline V gene lookup returns CDR1 ENHRY and CDR2 SYGVKD. V lost 0 bases, J lost 3 bases, and 18 bases lay in between. Use of 60 Vbeta and 13 Jbeta primers characterized the PCR. The repertoire was sequenced with immunoSEQ multiplex PCR; TCRdb's copy has only in-frame clones and lacks some. The table includes approximately 110,000 clones, approximately 72% detected once. Sequencing was performed on PBMCs. The source of this sequence is a middle-aged woman in good health and CMV-seropositive. The chain is built from TRBV10-3 and TRBJ2-7; no definite D call. The CDR3 DNA follows: TGTGCCATCAGTGAGTCAGCCAGAATCCGGGTCCTCTACGAGCAGTACTTC. It translates to CAISESARIRVLYEQYF.